This T cell receptor beta chain was identified in a study of blood T cell repertoires in COVID-19. The data were produced by immunoSEQ multiplex PCR, yet TCRdb's version contains in-frame clones alone and is incomplete. The data show some 41,000 clones, around 87% seen once. The CDR3 has 13 residues. Germline CDR1 reads SGHRS; CDR2 reads YFSETQ. The ends were cut back, 0 bases at V and 11 bases at J, with 14 bases in the middle. The chain couples TRBV5-1 to TRBJ1-1; possibly TRBD1 for D (6 bases). This TCR was sampled from a woman aged 80 or over with active COVID-19. The sequenced material came from peripheral blood. CDR3 nucleotides: TGCGCCAGCAGCTTGGCCGGCAACAGGGTCGCTTTCTTT. It is translated as CASSLAGNRVAFF.